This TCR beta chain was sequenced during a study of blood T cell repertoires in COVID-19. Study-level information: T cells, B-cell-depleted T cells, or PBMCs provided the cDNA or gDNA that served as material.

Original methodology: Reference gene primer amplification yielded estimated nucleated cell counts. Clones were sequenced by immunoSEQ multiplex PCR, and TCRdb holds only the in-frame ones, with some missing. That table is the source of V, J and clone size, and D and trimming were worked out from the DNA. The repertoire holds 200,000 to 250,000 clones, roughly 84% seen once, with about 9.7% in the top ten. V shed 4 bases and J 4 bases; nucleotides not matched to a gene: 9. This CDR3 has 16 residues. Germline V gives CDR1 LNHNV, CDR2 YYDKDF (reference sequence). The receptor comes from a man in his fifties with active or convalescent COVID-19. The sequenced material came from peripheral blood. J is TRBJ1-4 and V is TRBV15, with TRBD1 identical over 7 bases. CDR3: CATSTTRTGGNEKLFF. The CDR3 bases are TGTGCCACCAGCACTACCCGGACAGGCGGTAATGAAAAACTGTTTTTT.